This T cell receptor (beta chain) was identified in a study of blood T cells in healthy people across ages. Broader study findings: Whereas aged donors had fewer naive CD4+ cells, long-lived donors had more of them and higher diversity.

Researchers collected 7.5 to 10 milliliters of peripheral blood from every single donor. CDR3 length equals 16 residues. Germline CDR1 and CDR2: DFQATT and SNEGSKA (reference sequence). V was cut by 3 bases and J by 0 bases, with 12 bases left in between. A sample-barcoded 5' primer and a J-beta primer mix were used in a second PCR of roughly 7 to 11 cycles. From the 5' RACE reads, TCRdb called clonotypes with MiXCR, one entry per CDR3 protein. Among around 780,000 distinct CDR3 sequences listed, roughly 50% were seen once. Comment on this clonotype: Its specificity is unknown.

This sequence was found in a man in his forties in good health. The sequenced sample consisted of blood. The chain recombines TRBV20-1 with TRBJ1-6; D possibly corresponds to TRBD1 (5 bases). CDR3 loop: CSARGLSGSYNSPLHF. The DNA for the CDR3 is TGCAGTGCTAGGGGACTCTCCGGCTCCTATAATTCACCCCTCCACTTT.